This is a list of T cell receptor beta chains from one sample in a study of post-analysis software for immune sequencing data. One entry per CDR3 protein results from TCRdb running MiXCR on the PCR reads. The table lists around 440,000 distinct CDR3 sequences, nearly 45% of them singletons. The sequencing input was blood. These receptors were collected from a girl aged 5 to 17 with multiple sclerosis. CDR3s include the opening cysteine and the closing phenylalanine or tryptophan. Clone size is stated in some rows and not others, as once, few, many or a class when expanded.

v_call	j_call	clone_size	cdr3_aa
TRBV7-2	TRBJ1-4	few	CASTSGTSNEKLFF
TRBV5-1	TRBJ2-1	-	CASSLEGTSGDYNEQFF
TRBV5-1	-	-	CASRRTGGSNEQYF
TRBV6-6	TRBJ2-6	-	CASSSTLDTGANVLTF
TRBV29-1	TRBJ2-5	few	CSVEVQGLETQYF
TRBV7-2	TRBJ1-6	-	CASSLIRGIDSPLHF
TRBV9	TRBJ1-2	-	CASSAHTGRGYTF
TRBV10-3	TRBJ1-1	-	CAMTRDRGSEAFF
TRBV29-1	TRBJ2-1	-	CSVEGRLAGGPHNEQFF
TRBV10-3	TRBJ1-2	-	CAISGQGYGYTF
TRBV20-1	TRBJ2-1	-	CSARRTSGLYNEQFF
TRBV15	TRBJ1-2	-	CATSRNRGQGGYYGYTF
TRBV20-1	TRBJ2-7	few	CSARGGIGGTYEQYF
TRBV6-2/TRBV6-3	TRBJ2-1	many	CASRREDEQFF
TRBV5-1	TRBJ1-1	-	CASSGGTGATEAFF
TRBV12-3/TRBV12-4	TRBJ2-1	-	CASSPRRGHAEQFF